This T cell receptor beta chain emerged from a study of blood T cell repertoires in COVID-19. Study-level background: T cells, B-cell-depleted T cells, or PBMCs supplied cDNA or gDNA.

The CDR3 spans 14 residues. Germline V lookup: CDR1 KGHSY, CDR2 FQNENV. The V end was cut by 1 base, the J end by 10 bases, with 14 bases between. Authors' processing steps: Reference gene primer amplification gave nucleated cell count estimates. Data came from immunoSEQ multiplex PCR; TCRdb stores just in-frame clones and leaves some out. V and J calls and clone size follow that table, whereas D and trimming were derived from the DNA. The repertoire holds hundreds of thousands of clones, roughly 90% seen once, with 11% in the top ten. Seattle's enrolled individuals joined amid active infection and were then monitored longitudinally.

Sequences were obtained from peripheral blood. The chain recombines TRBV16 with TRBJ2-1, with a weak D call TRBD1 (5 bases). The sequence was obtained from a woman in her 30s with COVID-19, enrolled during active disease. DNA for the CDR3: TGTGCCAGCAGCCAATTGGGGCGCAGTCCGGAGCAGTTCTTC. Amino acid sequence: CASSQLGRSPEQFF. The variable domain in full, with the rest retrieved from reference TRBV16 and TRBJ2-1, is GEEVAQTPKHLVRGEGQKAKLYCAPIKGHSYVFWYQQVLKNEFKFLISFQNENVFDETGMPKERFSAKCLPNSPCSLEIQATKLEDSAVYFCASSQLGRSPEQFFGPGTRLTVL.